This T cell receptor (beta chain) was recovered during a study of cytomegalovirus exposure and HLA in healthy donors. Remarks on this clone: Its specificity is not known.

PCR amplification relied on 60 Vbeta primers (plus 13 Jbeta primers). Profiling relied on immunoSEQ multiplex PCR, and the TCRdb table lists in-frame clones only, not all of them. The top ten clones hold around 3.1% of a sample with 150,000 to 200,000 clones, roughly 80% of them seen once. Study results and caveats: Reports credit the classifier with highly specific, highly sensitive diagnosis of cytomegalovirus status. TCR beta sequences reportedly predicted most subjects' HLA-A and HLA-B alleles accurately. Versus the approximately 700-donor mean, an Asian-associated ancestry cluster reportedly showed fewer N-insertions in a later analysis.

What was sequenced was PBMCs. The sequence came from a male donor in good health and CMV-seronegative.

CDR3 in amino acids: CASSLMGGETSYEQYF. In DNA, the CDR3 is TGTGCCAGCAGCTTAATGGGCGGGGAGACCTCCTACGAGCAGTACTTC. V and J are TRBV7-2 and TRBJ2-7, with D perhaps TRBD2 (6 bases). This CDR3 comprises 16 residues. Germline values: CDR1 SGHTA, CDR2 FQGNSA. V gave up 2 bases and J gave up 0 bases, with 14 bases separating them.